The 27 T cell receptor beta chains below all came from one sample that was sequenced in a study of human T cells and chemical hapten exposure. TCRdb independently ran MiXCR on the RACE reads; one entry per CDR3 protein. The repertoire has tens of thousands of distinct CDR3 sequences, 8.5% of them found once; the top ten carry around 3.5%. Time point meaning: patch test 2, 6 weeks after DPC sensitization. This sample's treatment: therapeutic diphenylcyclopropenone sensitization with weekly scalp DPC. The source was whole blood, collected in connection with sensitization to the hapten diphenylcyclopropenone (DPC). All receptors come from a woman in her forties or fifties with alopecia areata. Some clones in this sample may be carry-over from other donors' samples.

This clonotype came up many times. CDR3 amino acids: CSARSAGSSNSPLHF. Written as DNA, the CDR3 is TGCAGTGCTAGAAGCGCAGGGTCTTCAAATTCACCCCTCCACTTT. The gene calls are TRBV20-1 and TRBJ1-6, with a weak D call TRBD1 (5 bases). Between the trimmed V and J ends, which lost 2 bases and 7 bases, there was a span of 15 bases. The length of the CDR3 is 15 residues. Germline V gene data show CDR1 as DFQATT and CDR2 as SNEGSKA (reference sequence).

This clonotype was observed a few times. The chain couples TRBV12-3 or TRBV12-4 to TRBJ2-4; D is unresolved. This CDR3 region has 9 residues. Trimming left V 8 bases short and J 8 bases short, with 4 bases between. In DNA form, the CDR3 reads TGTGCCAGCGGCGACATTCAGTACTTC. Translating gives CASGDIQYF.

The table lists this clonotype with many counts. The V gene is TRBV2, the J gene TRBJ1-5; no firm D call. The CDR3 extends over 14 amino acids. Germline assignment: CDR1 SNHLY and CDR2 FYNNEI. V was pared by 7 bases and J by 4 bases, with 14 bases between. This chain's CDR3 is CASMATWPNQPQHF. The CDR3 DNA sequence: TGTGCCAGCATGGCGACATGGCCTAATCAGCCCCAGCATTTT.

The sample holds many counts of this clonotype. The chain combines TRBV6-2 or TRBV6-3 with TRBJ2-3; 7 nucleotides line up with TRBD2. The V gene's germline CDR1 is MNHEY and CDR2 SVGEGT. Unmatched junction bases numbered 14, after V lost 5 bases and J lost 3 bases. The CDR3 has 17 amino acids. Here the CDR3 reads CASSRGGVQFRTDTQYF. The CDR3 DNA follows: TGTGCCAGCAGTCGTGGGGGGGTCCAATTCAGAACAGATACGCAGTATTTT.

The chain employs TRBV15 and TRBJ1-4; possibly TRBD1 for D (5 bases). CDR3 length: 17 residues. Looked up from germline, CDR1 is LNHNV and CDR2 is YYDKDF (reference sequence). With 0 bases removed from V and 5 bases from J, the gap between germline ends came to 16 bases. The CDR3 region has the DNA TGTGCCACCAGCAGAGATCTTCGAGACAGCCGAAATGAAAAACTGTTTTTT. This codes for CATSRDLRDSRNEKLFF. The whole variable domain, filled in from reference TRBV15 and TRBJ1-4, reads DAMVIQNPRYQVTQFGKPVTLSCSQTLNHNVMYWYQQKSSQAPKLLFHYYDKDFNNEADTPDNFQSRRPNTSFCFLDIRSPGLGDTAMYLCATSRDLRDSRNEKLFFGSGTQLSVL.

The V gene is TRBV6-2 or TRBV6-3, the J gene TRBJ2-1; the D is unclear. The CDR3 sequence is 18 residues long. V lost 2 bases to trimming and J lost 0 bases, with 17 bases between them. Germline V gives CDR1 MNHEY, CDR2 SVGEGT. CDR3 DNA: TGTGCCAGCAGTTACCTCTCCACGCAGAGAAGCTCCTACAATGAGCAGTTCTTC. Residues: CASSYLSTQRSSYNEQFF.

The CDR3: CASSPYRDIQETQYF. The CDR3 DNA sequence: TGTGCCAGCAGCCCTTACCGGGACATACAAGAGACCCAGTACTTC. This chain uses TRBV7-2 with TRBJ2-5, with D tentatively TRBD1 (6 bases). Germline V lookup: CDR1 SGHTA, CDR2 FQGNSA. The CDR3 has 15 amino acids. Trimming left V 5 bases short and J 2 bases short, with 15 bases between.

This clonotype was seen only a few times. This chain links TRBV13 with TRBJ2-3; D is unresolved. This CDR3 comprises 18 residues. Trimming cost V 6 bases and J 1 base, with 23 bases left between them. The V gene's germline CDR1 is PRHDT and CDR2 FYEKMQ (reference sequence). CDR3 sequence reads: CASSYWGENHGGTDTQYF. The CDR3 bases are TGTGCCAGCAGTTACTGGGGTGAGAATCATGGCGGCACAGATACGCAGTATTTT.

Only a few counts were recorded for this clonotype. The chain employs TRBV18 and TRBJ1-5; 7 bases agree with TRBD1. After removal of 2 bases from V and 6 bases from J, the junction contained 7 bases not matched to a gene. Germline V lookup: CDR1 KGHSH, CDR2 LQKENI. The CDR3 runs to 15 residues. CDR3 loop: CASSPAGQRTQPQHF. As DNA, the CDR3 is TGTGCCAGCTCACCAGCGGGACAGAGGACTCAGCCCCAGCATTTT.

There are a few counts of this clonotype. V is TRBV29-1 and J is TRBJ2-4; unclear D gene. Trimming pared 7 bases from V and 8 bases from J, leaving 21 bases between. Germline assignment: CDR1 SQVTM and CDR2 ANQGSEA. This CDR3 region has 14 residues. CDR3 amino acids: CSALRPVGEDIQYF. Written as DNA, the CDR3 is TGCAGCGCTCTTCGTCCGGTCGGTGAGGACATTCAGTACTTC.

The chain combines TRBV29-1 with TRBJ2-7; TRBD2 is a possible D gene (6 bases). Germline CDR1 is SQVTM and CDR2 is ANQGSEA. This CDR3 spans 16 amino acids. The V end lost 1 base, the J end lost 2 bases, and 18 bases lay between the germline ends. As DNA, the CDR3 is TGCAGCGTTGAAGGAGTCGGCGCGGGACTTACCTACGAGCAGTACTTC. This sequence encodes CSVEGVGAGLTYEQYF.

This clonotype was recorded many times. This sequence joins TRBV5-1 and TRBJ2-3; D possibly corresponds to TRBD2 (6 bases). This CDR3 is built from 16 residues. Trimming cost V 4 bases and J 4 bases, with 19 bases left between them. Germline lookup yields CDR1 SGHRS and CDR2 YFSETQ. The CDR3 loop is CASSAEAGLTPDTQYF. DNA of the CDR3: TGCGCCAGCAGCGCGGAAGCGGGCCTCACCCCAGATACGCAGTATTTT.

This clonotype was picked up a small number of times. The chain employs TRBV4-2 and TRBJ1-1, with D perhaps matching TRBD1 (5 bases). The CDR3 loop spans 17 amino acids. In germline, CDR1 is LGHNA, CDR2 YNFKEQ. V lost 0 bases and J 6 bases, leaving 20 bases between the germline ends. In DNA form, the CDR3 reads TGTGCCAGCAGCCAAGATGGGGCAGGGCATTCTCGACCTGAAGCTTTCTTT. Translating gives CASSQDGAGHSRPEAFF.

This clonotype turned up a few times. The rearrangement uses TRBV7-9 and TRBJ2-3; D call uncertain. CDR1 and CDR2 (germline): SEHNR, FQNEAQ (reference sequence). This CDR3 has 12 amino acids. The V gene lost 1 base and the J gene lost 12 bases, with 11 bases spanning the gap. The CDR3 region has the DNA TGTGCCAGCAGCTTAGTCCGGGCCTATCAGTATTTT. Protein sequence: CASSLVRAYQYF.

The rearrangement uses TRBV6-5 and TRBJ2-3; 8 bases are a match to TRBD2. The CDR3 has 14 residues. Trimming cost V 7 bases and J 5 bases; bases outside gene matches: 8. Germline CDR1 is MNHEY and CDR2 is SVGAGI. CDR3 nucleotide sequence: TGTGCCAGCACCAGAGGGCTAGCGGGAGATACGCAGTATTTT. Translated, it gives CASTRGLAGDTQYF.

This clonotype was picked up many times. The rearrangement uses TRBV7-6 and TRBJ1-2; 7 nucleotides align to TRBD1. With 4 bases clipped from V and 7 bases from J, the junction kept 6 bases outside the gene matches. CDR3 length: 13 amino acids. Germline V gene lookup returns CDR1 SGHVS and CDR2 FNYEAQ. CDR3 loop: CASSWGGGSGYTF. CDR3 sequence (DNA): TGTGCCAGCAGCTGGGGAGGGGGCTCTGGCTACACCTTC.

This clonotype was counted between two and nine times. This chain joins TRBV10-3 and TRBJ2-2, with unresolved D. V was cut by 8 bases and J by 6 bases, with 19 bases left in between. This CDR3 region has 15 residues. CDR1 ENHRY and CDR2 SYGVKD come from the germline V gene. The CDR3 sequence is CAIQSGIGDAGELFF. The CDR3 bases are TGTGCCATCCAGTCTGGAATTGGTGACGCCGGGGAGCTGTTTTTT.

This clonotype was found many times. J is TRBJ1-5 and V is TRBV19; tentatively, D is TRBD1 (5 bases). V was trimmed by 5 bases and J by 0 bases, leaving 8 bases between them. CDR1 LNHDA and CDR2 SQIVND come from the germline V gene (reference sequence). The CDR3 runs to 14 residues. The CDR3 DNA is TGTGCCAGTAGTCAGGGAAATAGCAATCAGCCCCAGCATTTT. Translated, it gives CASSQGNSNQPQHF.

This chain links TRBV5-5 with TRBJ1-5; D is unclear. The ends were cut back, 0 bases at V and 7 bases at J, with 14 bases in the middle. In germline, CDR1 is SGHKS, CDR2 YYEKEE (reference sequence). The CDR3 is 15 amino acids. In nucleotides, the CDR3 is TGTGCCAGCAGCTTGGCACACGCCAACGGGCAGCCCCAGCATTTT. It translates to CASSLAHANGQPQHF.

In its sample, this clonotype was seen a few times. The chain joins TRBV12-5 to TRBJ1-6; TRBD1 agrees at 7 bases. Germline V gives CDR1 LGHNT, CDR2 FRNRAP. V shed 0 bases and J 5 bases; nucleotides not matched to a gene: 7. The CDR3 totals 17 residues. The DNA of the CDR3 is TGTGCTAGTGGTTTGGTTCGTCTCGGGACAGATAATTCACCCCTCCACTTT. Its translation: CASGLVRLGTDNSPLHF.

Many counts were recorded for this clonotype. This rearrangement joins TRBV7-9 to TRBJ1-1, with TRBD1 matching over 8 bases. The germline V gene has CDR1 SEHNR and CDR2 FQNEAQ (reference sequence). The CDR3 is 15 residues long. V shed 7 bases and J 7 bases; nucleotides not matched to a gene: 14. The CDR3 protein is CASKTKGQGGGEAFF. The CDR3 DNA is TGTGCCAGCAAAACTAAAGGACAGGGAGGCGGTGAAGCTTTCTTT.

This clonotype was counted only a few times. The rearrangement uses TRBV12-3 or TRBV12-4 and TRBJ2-1, with TRBD2 identical over 8 bases. V shed 6 bases and J 8 bases; nucleotides not matched to a gene: 6. This CDR3 contains 13 residues. In nucleotides, the CDR3 is TGTGCCAGCAGCTCGGGACTAGTCTATGAGCAGTTCTTC. As protein: CASSSGLVYEQFF.

The V gene is TRBV6-5, the J gene TRBJ1-6; 7 bases align to TRBD1. The CDR3 has 14 amino acids. Per the germline V gene, CDR1 is MNHEY and CDR2 is SVGAGI. V lost 6 bases and J lost 7; bases outside the gene matches: 6. This chain's CDR3 is CASSAGQANSPLHF. For the CDR3, the DNA is TGTGCCAGCAGCGCTGGACAGGCCAATTCACCCCTCCACTTT.

The chain couples TRBV14 to TRBJ1-1, with unresolved D. The germline V gene has CDR1 SGHDN and CDR2 FVKESK. Trimming removed 0 bases from V and 1 base from J, with 9 bases in between. The CDR3 covers 15 residues. CDR3 in DNA: TGTGCCAGCAGCCAAGATCGTGGTCCGAACACTGAAGCTTTCTTT. Protein product: CASSQDRGPNTEAFF.

In DNA, the CDR3 is TGTGCCAGCAGCCTTACTCTAGAAGAAGGGGATACGCAGTATTTT. This codes for CASSLTLEEGDTQYF. V is TRBV28 and J is TRBJ2-3, with unresolved D. This CDR3 spans 15 amino acids. Germline V CDR1 and CDR2: MDHEN, SYDVKM. Trimming took 6 bases from V and 6 from J, leaving 19 bases between them.

This clonotype was seen many times. CDR3 sequence: CATSRVNTEAFF. The CDR3 DNA follows: TGTGCCACCAGCAGGGTAAACACTGAAGCTTTCTTT. V and J are TRBV15 and TRBJ1-1; D uncertain. Trimming removed 3 bases from V and 2 bases from J, with 4 bases in between. The CDR3 covers 12 residues. Germline V gene lookup returns CDR1 LNHNV and CDR2 YYDKDF (reference sequence).

This rearrangement joins TRBV29-1 to TRBJ2-6, with 8 bases aligning to TRBD1. With V trimmed by 2 bases and J by 0 bases, 6 bases remained unmatched. The CDR3 length is 17 residues. The germline V gene encodes CDR1 SQVTM and CDR2 ANQGSEA. CDR3 sequence: CSVELGTGPSGANVLTF. CDR3 sequence (DNA): TGCAGCGTTGAATTGGGGACAGGACCCTCTGGGGCCAACGTCCTGACTTTC.